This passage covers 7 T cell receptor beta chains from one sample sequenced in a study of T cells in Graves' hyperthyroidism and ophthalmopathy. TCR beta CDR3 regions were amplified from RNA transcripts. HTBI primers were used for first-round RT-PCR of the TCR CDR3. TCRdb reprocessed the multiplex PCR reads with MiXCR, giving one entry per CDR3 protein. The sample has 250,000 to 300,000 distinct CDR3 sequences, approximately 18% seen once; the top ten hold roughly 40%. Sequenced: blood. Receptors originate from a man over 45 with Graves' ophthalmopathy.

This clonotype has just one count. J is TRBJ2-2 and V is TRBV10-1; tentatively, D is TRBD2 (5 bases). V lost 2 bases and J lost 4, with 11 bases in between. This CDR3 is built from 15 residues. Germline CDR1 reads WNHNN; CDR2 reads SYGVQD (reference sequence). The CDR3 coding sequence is TGCGCCAGCAGTGAGAACCCGGGAAGCACCGGGGAGCTGTTTTTT. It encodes CASSENPGSTGELFF.

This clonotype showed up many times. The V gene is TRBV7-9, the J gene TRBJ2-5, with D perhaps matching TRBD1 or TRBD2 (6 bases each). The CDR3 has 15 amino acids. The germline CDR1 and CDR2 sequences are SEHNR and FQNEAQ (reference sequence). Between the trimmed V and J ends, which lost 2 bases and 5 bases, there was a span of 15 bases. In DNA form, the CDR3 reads TGTGCCAGCAGCTTATTACCGGGGGCAGTGGAGACCCAGTACTTC. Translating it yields CASSLLPGAVETQYF.

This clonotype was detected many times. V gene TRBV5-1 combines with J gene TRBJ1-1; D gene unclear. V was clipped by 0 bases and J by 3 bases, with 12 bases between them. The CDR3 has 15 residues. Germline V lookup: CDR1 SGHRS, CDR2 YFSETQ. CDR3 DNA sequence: TGCGCCAGCAGCTTGGTTCGGGGAAAGGACACTGAAGCTTTCTTT. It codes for CASSLVRGKDTEAFF.

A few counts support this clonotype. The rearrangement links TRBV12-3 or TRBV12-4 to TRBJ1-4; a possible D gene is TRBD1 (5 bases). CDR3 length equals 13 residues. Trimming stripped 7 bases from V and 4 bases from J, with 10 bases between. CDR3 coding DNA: TGTGCCAGCAAAAAGACAGATAATGAAAAACTGTTTTTT. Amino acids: CASKKTDNEKLFF.

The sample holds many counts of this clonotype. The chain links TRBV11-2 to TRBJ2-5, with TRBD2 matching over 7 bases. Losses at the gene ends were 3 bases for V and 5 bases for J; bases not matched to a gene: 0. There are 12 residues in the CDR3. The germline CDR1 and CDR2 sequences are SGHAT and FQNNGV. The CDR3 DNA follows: TGTGCCAGCAGCTTTAGCGGGGAGACCCAGTACTTC. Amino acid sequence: CASSFSGETQYF. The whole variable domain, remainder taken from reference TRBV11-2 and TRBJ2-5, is EAGVAQSPRYKIIEKRQSVAFWCNPISGHATLYWYQQILGQGPKLLIQFQNNGVVDDSQLPKDRFSAERLKGVDSTLKIQPAKLEDSAVYLCASSFSGETQYFGPGTRLLVL.

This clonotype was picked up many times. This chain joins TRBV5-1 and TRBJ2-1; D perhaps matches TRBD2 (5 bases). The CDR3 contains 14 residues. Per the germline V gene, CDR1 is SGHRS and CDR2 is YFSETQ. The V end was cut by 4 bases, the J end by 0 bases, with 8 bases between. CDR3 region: CASSPGISYNEQFF. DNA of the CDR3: TGCGCCAGCAGCCCGGGGATCTCCTACAATGAGCAGTTCTTC.

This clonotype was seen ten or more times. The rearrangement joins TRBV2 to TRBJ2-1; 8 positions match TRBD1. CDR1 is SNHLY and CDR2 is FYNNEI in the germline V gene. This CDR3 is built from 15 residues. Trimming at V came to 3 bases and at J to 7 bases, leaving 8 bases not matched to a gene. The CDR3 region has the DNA TGTGCCAGCAGTGAGATCTCAGGGGGCACTAATGAGCAGTTCTTC. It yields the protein CASSEISGGTNEQFF.